This T cell receptor (beta chain) was sequenced during a study of cytomegalovirus exposure and HLA in healthy donors. This clone was detected only once. Its antigen is not identified. CDR1 is MDHEN and CDR2 is SYDVKM in the germline V gene. V was clipped by 4 bases and J by 1 base, with 15 bases between them. CDR3 size: 16 residues. The donors belonged to the approximately 120-subject validation cohort, separate from the roughly 700-subject first cohort. Clones were read by immunoSEQ multiplex PCR, and TCRdb kept only the in-frame ones, dropping some. The table lists 50,000 to 65,000 clones, about nine tenths of them singletons. Findings and caveats of the study: Accounts indicate the classifier identified cytomegalovirus status with strong specificity and sensitivity. Subsequent analysis revealed that first-cohort TCR clusters tended to co-occur in the 110 or so validation repertoires.

Sequencing was carried out using PBMCs. The sequence was obtained from a woman aged 18-29 years in good health and CMV-seropositive. The gene calls are TRBV28 and TRBJ2-3, with a tentative D call TRBD2 (6 bases). CDR3 DNA: TGTGCCAGCAGTTCCCCCGGGTCGGGGGGCACAGATACGCAGTATTTT. The encoded protein is CASSSPGSGGTDTQYF.